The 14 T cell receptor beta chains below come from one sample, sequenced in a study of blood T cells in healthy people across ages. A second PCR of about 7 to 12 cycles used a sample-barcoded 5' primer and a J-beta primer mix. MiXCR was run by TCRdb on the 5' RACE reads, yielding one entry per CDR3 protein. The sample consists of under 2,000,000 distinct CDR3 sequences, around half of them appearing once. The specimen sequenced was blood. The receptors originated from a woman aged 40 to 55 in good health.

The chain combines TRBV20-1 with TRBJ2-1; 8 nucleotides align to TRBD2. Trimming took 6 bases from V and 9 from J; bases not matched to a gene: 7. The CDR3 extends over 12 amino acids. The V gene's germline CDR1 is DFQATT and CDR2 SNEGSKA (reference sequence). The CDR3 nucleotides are TGCAGTGCCACGACTAGCGCGGGTGAGCAGTTCTTC. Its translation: CSATTSAGEQFF.

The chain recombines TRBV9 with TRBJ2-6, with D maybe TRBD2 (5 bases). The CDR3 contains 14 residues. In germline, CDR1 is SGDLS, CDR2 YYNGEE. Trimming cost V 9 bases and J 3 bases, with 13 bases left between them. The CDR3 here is CATKGAGGANVLTF. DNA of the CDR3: TGTGCCACCAAGGGAGCTGGTGGGGCCAACGTCCTGACTTTC. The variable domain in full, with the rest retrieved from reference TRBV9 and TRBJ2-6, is DSGVTQTPKHLITATGQRVTLRCSPRSGDLSVYWYQQSLDQGLQFLIQYYNGEERAKGNILERFSAQQFPDLHSELNLSSLELGDSALYFCATKGAGGANVLTFGAGSRLTVL.

Here the CDR3 reads CASSAVDPGLAGAEQYF. In DNA form, the CDR3 reads TGTGCCAGCAGCGCAGTCGATCCGGGACTAGCGGGGGCCGAGCAGTACTTC. This rearrangement joins TRBV27 to TRBJ2-5, with 14 bases matching TRBD2. Judging by the DNA end, TRBJ2-7 fits better; the J call may be wrong. The CDR3 spans 17 residues. CDR1 is MNHEY, CDR2 SMNVEV, per germline (reference sequence).

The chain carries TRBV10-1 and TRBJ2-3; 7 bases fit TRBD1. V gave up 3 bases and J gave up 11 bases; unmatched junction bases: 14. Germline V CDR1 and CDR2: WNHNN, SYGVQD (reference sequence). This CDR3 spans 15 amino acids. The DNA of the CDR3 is TGCGCCAGCAGTGAAAGGGGGCAGGTTGGGGTGAGGCAGTATTTT. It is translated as CASSERGQVGVRQYF.

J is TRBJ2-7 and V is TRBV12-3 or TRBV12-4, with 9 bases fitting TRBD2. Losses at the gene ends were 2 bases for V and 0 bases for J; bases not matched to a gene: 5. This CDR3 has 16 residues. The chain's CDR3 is CASSLTSGGPSYEQYF. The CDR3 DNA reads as TGTGCCAGCAGTTTAACCAGCGGGGGGCCCTCCTACGAGCAGTACTTC.

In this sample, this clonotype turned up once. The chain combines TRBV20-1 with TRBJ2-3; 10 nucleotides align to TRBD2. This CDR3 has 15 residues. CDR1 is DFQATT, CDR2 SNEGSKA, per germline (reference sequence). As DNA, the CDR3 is TGCAGCCCGCGGGGAGCGGGGGGGTACACAGATACGCAGTATTTT. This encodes CSPRGAGGYTDTQYF.

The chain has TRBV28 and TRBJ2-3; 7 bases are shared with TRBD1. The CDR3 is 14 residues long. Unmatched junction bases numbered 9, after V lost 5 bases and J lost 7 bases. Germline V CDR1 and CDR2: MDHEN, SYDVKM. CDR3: CASSPGTAINTQYF. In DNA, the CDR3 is TGTGCCAGCAGTCCAGGGACAGCAATTAATACGCAGTATTTT.

The CDR3 nucleotides are TGTGCCAGCAGCTTGGATGTGGGACTAGCGTCCGGGGCCAACGTCCTGACTTTC. Translating it yields CASSLDVGLASGANVLTF. This rearrangement joins TRBV5-4 to TRBJ2-6, with TRBD2 identical over 10 bases. The CDR3 is 18 amino acids. With 0 bases clipped from V and 4 bases from J, the junction kept 7 bases outside the gene matches. Germline CDR1 and CDR2: SGHNT and YYREEE (reference sequence).

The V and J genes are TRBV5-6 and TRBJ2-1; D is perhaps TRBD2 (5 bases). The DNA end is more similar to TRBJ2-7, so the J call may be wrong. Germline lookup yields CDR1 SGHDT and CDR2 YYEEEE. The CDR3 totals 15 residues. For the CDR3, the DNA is TGTGCCAGCAGCTTCTTCGGGGTATTGGTCCACGAGCAGTACTTC. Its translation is CASSFFGVLVHEQYF.

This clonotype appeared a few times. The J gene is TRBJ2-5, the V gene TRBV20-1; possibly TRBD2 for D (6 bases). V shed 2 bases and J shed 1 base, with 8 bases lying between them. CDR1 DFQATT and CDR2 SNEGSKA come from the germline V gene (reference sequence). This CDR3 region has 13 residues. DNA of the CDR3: TGCAGTGCTAGAATGGGGGGCCAAGAGACCCAGTACTTC. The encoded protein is CSARMGGQETQYF.

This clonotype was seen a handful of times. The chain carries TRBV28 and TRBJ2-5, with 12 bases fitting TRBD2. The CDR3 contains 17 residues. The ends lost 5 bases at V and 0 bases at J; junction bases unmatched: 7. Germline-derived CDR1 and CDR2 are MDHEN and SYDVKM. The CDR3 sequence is CASSPRRLAGDQETQYF. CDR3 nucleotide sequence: TGTGCCAGCAGTCCGAGACGACTAGCGGGGGACCAAGAGACCCAGTACTTC. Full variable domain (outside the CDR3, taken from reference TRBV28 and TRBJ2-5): DVKVTQSSRYLVKRTGEKVFLECVQDMDHENMFWYRQDPGLGLRLIYFSYDVKMKEKGDIPEGYSVSREKKERFSLILESASTNQTSMYLCASSPRRLAGDQETQYFGPGTRLLVL.

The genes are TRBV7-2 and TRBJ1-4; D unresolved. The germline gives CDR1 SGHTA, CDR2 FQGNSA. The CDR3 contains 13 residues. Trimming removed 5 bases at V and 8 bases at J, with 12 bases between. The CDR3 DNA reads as TGTGCCAGCAGCCGCAACCCCGGGGAAAAACTGTTTTTT. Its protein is CASSRNPGEKLFF. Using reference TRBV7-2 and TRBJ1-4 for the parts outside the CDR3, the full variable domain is GAGVSQSPSNKVTEKGKDVELRCDPISGHTALYWYRQSLGQGLEFLIYFQGNSAPDKSGLPSDRFSAERTGGSVSTLTIQRTQQEDSAVYLCASSRNPGEKLFFGSGTQLSVL.

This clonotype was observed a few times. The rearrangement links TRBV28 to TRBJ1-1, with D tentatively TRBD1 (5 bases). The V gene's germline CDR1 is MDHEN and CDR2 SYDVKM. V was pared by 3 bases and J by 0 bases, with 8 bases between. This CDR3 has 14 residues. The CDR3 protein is CASSFRQLNTEAFF. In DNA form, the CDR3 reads TGTGCCAGCAGTTTTCGACAGCTGAACACTGAAGCTTTCTTT. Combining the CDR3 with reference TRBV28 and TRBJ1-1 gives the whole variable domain DVKVTQSSRYLVKRTGEKVFLECVQDMDHENMFWYRQDPGLGLRLIYFSYDVKMKEKGDIPEGYSVSREKKERFSLILESASTNQTSMYLCASSFRQLNTEAFFGQGTRLTVV.

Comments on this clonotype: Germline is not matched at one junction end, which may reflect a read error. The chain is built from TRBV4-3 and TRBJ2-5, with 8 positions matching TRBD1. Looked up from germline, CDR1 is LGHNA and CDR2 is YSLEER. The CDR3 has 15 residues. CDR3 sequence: CAGSQEPGGWETQYF. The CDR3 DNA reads TGCGCCGGCAGCCAAGAACCAGGGGGCTGGGAGACCCAGTACTTC.